This TCR beta chain was captured by sequencing in a study of cytomegalovirus exposure and HLA in healthy donors. Study-wide results and limits: Many donors shared some public TCRs, even though most TCR sequences were rare.

Trimming removed 7 bases from V and 4 bases from J, with 17 bases in between. In germline, CDR1 is MNHEY, CDR2 SMNVEV (reference sequence). CDR3 length: 15 residues. This clone was found once. Its specificity is unknown. The donors were members of the validation cohort, which comprised roughly 130 subjects and was separate from the first cohort of fewer than 700 subjects. Measured with immunoSEQ multiplex PCR; TCRdb has only the in-frame clones, and not every one. The sample holds 100,000 to 150,000 clones, roughly 90% seen once. This receptor was obtained from a young woman in good health and CMV-seronegative. Sequencing was done on a sample of PBMCs. V is TRBV27 and J is TRBJ2-1, with D perhaps TRBD2 (5 bases). CDR3 protein: CASTLAGPSYNEQFF. The CDR3 DNA reads TGTGCCAGCACCCTGGCGGGCCCTAGTTACAATGAGCAGTTCTTC.